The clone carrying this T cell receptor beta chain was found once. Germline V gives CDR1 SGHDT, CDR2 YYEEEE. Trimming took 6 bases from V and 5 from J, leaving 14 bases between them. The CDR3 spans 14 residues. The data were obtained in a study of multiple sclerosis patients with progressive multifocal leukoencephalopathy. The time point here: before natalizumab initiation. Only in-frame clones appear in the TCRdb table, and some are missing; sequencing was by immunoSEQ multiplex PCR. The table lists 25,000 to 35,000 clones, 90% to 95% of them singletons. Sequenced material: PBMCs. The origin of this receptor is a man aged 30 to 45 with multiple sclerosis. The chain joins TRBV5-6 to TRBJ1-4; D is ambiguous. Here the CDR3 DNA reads TGTGCCAGCACCGACGGCACCCGGAATGAAAAACTGTTTTTT. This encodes CASTDGTRNEKLFF.